These 19 T cell receptor beta chains were all obtained from the same sample, sequenced in a study of cytomegalovirus exposure and HLA in healthy donors. Method: immunoSEQ multiplex PCR; TCRdb's copy keeps in-frame clones and lacks some. The table lists 99,000 or so clones, about 85% of them singletons. The sample taken for sequencing was PBMCs. The origin of the receptors is a young woman in good health and CMV-seropositive.

The V and J genes are TRBV7-8 and TRBJ1-5; 7 bases line up with TRBD1. The CDR3 has 15 amino acids. V shed 1 base and J 4 bases; nucleotides not matched to a gene: 4. The V gene's germline CDR1 is SGHVS and CDR2 FQNEAQ. CDR3: CASSLVGRGNQPQHF. The CDR3 DNA reads TGTGCCAGCAGCTTAGTTGGCAGGGGGAATCAGCCCCAGCATTTT. Looking up the rest from reference TRBV7-8 and TRBJ1-5 gives the full variable domain: GAGVSQSPRYKVAKRGQDVALRCDPISGHVSLFWYQQALGQGPEFLTYFQNEAQLDKSGLPSDRFFAERPEGSVSTLKIQRTQQEDSAVYLCASSLVGRGNQPQHFGDGTRLSIL.

The chain combines TRBV19 with TRBJ2-2, with 7 bases aligning to TRBD2. Germline lookup yields CDR1 LNHDA and CDR2 SQIVND (reference sequence). The CDR3 spans 16 residues. V lost 3 bases to trimming and J lost 4 bases; unmatched junction nucleotides: 8. The CDR3 loop is CASSMGLAVSTGELFF. Written as DNA, the CDR3 is TGTGCCAGTAGTATGGGGCTAGCGGTTTCCACCGGGGAGCTGTTTTTT.

The CDR3 reads CASRDSYEQYF. The CDR3 nucleotides are TGTGCCAGCCGGGACTCCTACGAGCAGTACTTC. The V gene is TRBV18, the J gene TRBJ2-7; perhaps TRBD2 as D (5 bases). Germline CDR1 and CDR2: KGHSH and LQKENI. The CDR3 runs to 11 residues. V gave up 8 bases and J gave up 0 bases, with 5 bases separating them. The full variable domain, completed using reference TRBV18 and TRBJ2-7, is NAGVMQNPRHLVRRRGQEARLRCSPMKGHSHVYWYRQLPEEGLKFMVYLQKENIIDESGMPKERFSAEFPKEGPSILRIQQVVRGDSAAYFCASRDSYEQYFGPGTRLTVT.

The V gene is TRBV11-3, the J gene TRBJ2-7, with D maybe TRBD1 (6 bases). This CDR3 region has 15 residues. Germline V gene lookup returns CDR1 SGHNT and CDR2 YENEEA. The ends were cut back, 0 bases at V and 4 bases at J, with 13 bases in the middle. Here the CDR3 reads CASSLDQLQGYEQYF. Written as DNA, the CDR3 is TGTGCCAGCAGCTTAGATCAGCTACAGGGTTACGAGCAGTACTTC.

The chain links TRBV27 to TRBJ1-6; D perhaps matches TRBD1 (5 bases). CDR1 is MNHEY and CDR2 is SMNVEV in the germline V gene (reference sequence). The length of the CDR3 is 13 residues. Trimming took off 2 bases at V and 8 bases at J, with 7 bases between the two ends. The CDR3 here is CASSLAGYSPLHF. For the CDR3, the DNA is TGTGCCAGCAGTTTAGCAGGGTATTCACCCCTCCACTTT.

The rearrangement uses TRBV19 and TRBJ2-3, with 8 bases lining up with TRBD2. Looked up from germline, CDR1 is LNHDA and CDR2 is SQIVND (reference sequence). J lost 11 bases, V lost 4 bases, and 11 bases had no gene match. This CDR3 contains 14 residues. CDR3 sequence: CASSTTGTSTRQYF. The CDR3 nucleotides read TGTGCCAGTAGTACCACCGGGACTAGTACGCGGCAGTATTTT.

There are a few counts of this clone. J is TRBJ1-1 and V is TRBV10-2, with a possible D match to TRBD1 (6 bases). The CDR3 has 14 amino acids. Germline CDR1 is WSHSY and CDR2 is SAAADI. V was shortened by 3 bases and J by 4 bases, with 12 bases between the two germline ends. The CDR3 DNA sequence: TGCGCCAGCAGTGATTTGGGGGCTATCACTGAAGCTTTCTTT. Translation gives CASSDLGAITEAFF.

The J gene is TRBJ1-3, the V gene TRBV9, with a possible D match to TRBD1 (5 bases). V was clipped by 0 bases and J by 4 bases, with 8 bases between them. Germline V gene lookup returns CDR1 SGDLS and CDR2 YYNGEE. This CDR3 has 14 residues. For the CDR3, the DNA is TGTGCCAGCAGCGTAGGGACATACGGAAACACCATATATTTT. The encoded protein is CASSVGTYGNTIYF. Drawing the rest from reference TRBV9 and TRBJ1-3, the complete variable domain is DSGVTQTPKHLITATGQRVTLRCSPRSGDLSVYWYQQSLDQGLQFLIQYYNGEERAKGNILERFSAQQFPDLHSELNLSSLELGDSALYFCASSVGTYGNTIYFGEGSWLTVV.

J is TRBJ2-7 and V is TRBV28; maybe TRBD2 (5 bases). In germline, CDR1 is MDHEN, CDR2 SYDVKM. V lost 3 bases to trimming and J lost 2 bases, with 11 bases between them. This CDR3 spans 14 amino acids. This chain's CDR3 is CASSFQRTPYEQYF. For the CDR3, the DNA is TGTGCCAGCAGTTTCCAGCGGACTCCCTACGAGCAGTACTTC. The full variable domain, with the rest looked up from reference TRBV28 and TRBJ2-7, is DVKVTQSSRYLVKRTGEKVFLECVQDMDHENMFWYRQDPGLGLRLIYFSYDVKMKEKGDIPEGYSVSREKKERFSLILESASTNQTSMYLCASSFQRTPYEQYFGPGTRLTVT.

This clone was detected a few times. The J gene is TRBJ2-7, the V gene TRBV6-5, with D possibly matching TRBD2 (6 bases). Germline assignment: CDR1 MNHEY and CDR2 SVGAGI. This CDR3 has 14 amino acids. Trimming took off 5 bases at V and 6 bases at J, with 17 bases between the two ends. CDR3 region: CASSLGGPRIEQYF. The CDR3 nucleotides read TGTGCCAGCAGTCTCGGGGGACCGAGGATCGAGCAGTACTTC.

The chain is built from TRBV12-2 and TRBJ1-5; no check of the table's D call, TRBD1, against the DNA was made. TRBV12-2 is designated a pseudogene. CDR3 size: 13 residues. The CDR3 here is CASPQGANQPQHF. As DNA, the CDR3 is TGTGCAAGTCCTCAGGGGGCGAATCAGCCCCAGCATTTT.

The chain carries TRBV9 and TRBJ2-1; 9 nucleotides align to TRBD2. Germline lookup yields CDR1 SGDLS and CDR2 YYNGEE. V lost 3 bases, J lost 9 bases, and 1 base stayed unmatched. The CDR3 totals 12 residues. In nucleotides, the CDR3 is TGTGCCAGCAGCGCTAGCGGGGTTGAGCAGTTCTTC. It translates to CASSASGVEQFF.

V is TRBV14 and J is TRBJ1-1; D not certain. V lost 4 bases, J lost 0 bases, and 6 bases lay in between. Germline V CDR1 and CDR2: SGHDN, FVKESK. The CDR3 loop spans 13 amino acids. CDR3 amino acids: CASSLSMNTEAFF. The CDR3 nucleotides read TGTGCCAGCAGCCTCTCTATGAACACTGAAGCTTTCTTT.

The chain recombines TRBV10-3 with TRBJ2-3, with 11 bases aligning to TRBD2. Germline values: CDR1 ENHRY, CDR2 SYGVKD. The length of the CDR3 is 14 residues. The V and J ends lost 4 bases and 3 bases, in that order; junction bases with no gene match: 0. CDR3 sequence reads: CAISGTSGTDTQYF. CDR3 DNA sequence: TGTGCCATCAGTGGGACTAGCGGGACAGATACGCAGTATTTT.

The J gene is TRBJ2-3, the V gene TRBV29-1; 9 positions agree with TRBD1. V was pared by 7 bases and J by 4 bases, with 9 bases of the junction left unmatched. CDR3 length: 14 residues. CDR1 is SQVTM and CDR2 is ANQGSEA in the germline V gene. CDR3: CSAAGTGFADTQYF. CDR3 in DNA: TGCAGCGCCGCCGGGACAGGGTTCGCAGATACGCAGTATTTT.

The V gene is TRBV6-5, the J gene TRBJ1-1; a possible D gene is TRBD1 (6 bases). CDR3 length equals 14 residues. Looked up from germline, CDR1 is MNHEY and CDR2 is SVGAGI. The V gene lost 7 bases and the J gene lost 1 base, with 13 bases spanning the gap. The CDR3 loop is CASTKGQTNTEAFF. DNA of the CDR3: TGTGCCAGCACCAAAGGACAGACGAACACTGAAGCTTTCTTT.

This chain joins TRBV7-8 and TRBJ1-5, with D tentatively TRBD1 (6 bases). Trimming removed 4 bases at V and 1 base at J, with 23 bases between. Germline lookup yields CDR1 SGHVS and CDR2 FQNEAQ. CDR3 length equals 19 residues. DNA of the CDR3: TGTGCCAGCAGCTCAATATTATATTCGGGACACATAAGCAATCAGCCCCAGCATTTT. Translation: CASSSILYSGHISNQPQHF.

V is TRBV4-1 and J is TRBJ1-3; D unclear. Germline CDR1 MGHRA, CDR2 YSYEKL. The ends were cut back, 3 bases at V and 5 bases at J, with 14 bases in the middle. The CDR3 length is 15 residues. Here the CDR3 reads CASSHGPGGRNTIYF. CDR3 DNA: TGCGCCAGCAGCCACGGCCCCGGAGGTAGAAACACCATATATTTT.

The chain recombines TRBV11-3 with TRBJ2-7; no reliable D call. V gave up 0 bases and J gave up 0 bases, with 12 bases separating them. The germline V gene encodes CDR1 SGHNT and CDR2 YENEEA. The CDR3 totals 16 residues. CDR3 residues: CASSLDRIEFSYEQYF. The CDR3 coding sequence is TGTGCCAGCAGCTTAGATAGAATTGAGTTCTCCTACGAGCAGTACTTC.